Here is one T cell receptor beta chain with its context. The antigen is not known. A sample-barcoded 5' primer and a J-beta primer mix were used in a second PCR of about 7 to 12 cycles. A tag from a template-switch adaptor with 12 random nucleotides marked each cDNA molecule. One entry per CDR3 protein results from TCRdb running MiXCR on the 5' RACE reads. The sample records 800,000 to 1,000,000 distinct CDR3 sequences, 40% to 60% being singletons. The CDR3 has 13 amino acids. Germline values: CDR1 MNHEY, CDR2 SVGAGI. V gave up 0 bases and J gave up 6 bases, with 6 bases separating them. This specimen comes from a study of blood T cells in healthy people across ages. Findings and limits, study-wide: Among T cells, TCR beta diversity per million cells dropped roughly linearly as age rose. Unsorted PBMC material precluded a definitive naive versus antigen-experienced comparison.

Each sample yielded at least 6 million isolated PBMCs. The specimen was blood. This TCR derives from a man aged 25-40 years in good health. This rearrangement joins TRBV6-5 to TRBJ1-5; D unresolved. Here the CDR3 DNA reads TGTGCCAGCAGTTACTCGACGGGTCAGCCCCAGCATTTT. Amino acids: CASSYSTGQPQHF.